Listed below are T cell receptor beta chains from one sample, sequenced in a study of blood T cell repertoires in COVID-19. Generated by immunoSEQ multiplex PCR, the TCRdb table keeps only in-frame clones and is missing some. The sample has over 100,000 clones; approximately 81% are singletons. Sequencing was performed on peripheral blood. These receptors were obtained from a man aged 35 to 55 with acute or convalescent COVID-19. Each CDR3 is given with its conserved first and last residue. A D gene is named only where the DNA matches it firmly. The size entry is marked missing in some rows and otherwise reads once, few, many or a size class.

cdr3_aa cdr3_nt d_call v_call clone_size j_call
CSDTDRLLGYGYTF TGCAGCGATACGGACAGACTCCTGGGGTATGGCTACACCTTC - TRBV29-1 - TRBJ1-2
CATSDLIWRASYEQYF TGTGCCACCAGTGATTTGATTTGGCGGGCGTCCTACGAGCAGTACTTC - TRBV24-1 - TRBJ2-7
CASNIAYSTDTQYF TGTGCCAGCAATATAGCGTATAGCACAGATACGCAGTATTTT - TRBV28 once TRBJ2-3
CASSSYSQETQYF TGTGCCAGCAGCTCTTACAGCCAAGAGACCCAGTACTTC - TRBV7-3 - TRBJ2-5
CASSTPGGNYGYTF TGTGCCAGCAGCACTCCAGGGGGCAACTATGGCTACACCTTC TRBD1 TRBV7-2 - TRBJ1-2
CASSLGQGSYEQYF TGTGCCAGTAGTTTGGGACAGGGCTCCTACGAGCAGTACTTC TRBD1 TRBV19 - TRBJ2-7
CASSSTGYEQYF TGTGCCAGCAGCTCCACAGGCTACGAGCAGTACTTC - TRBV7-9 few TRBJ2-7
CASSPQWGGNQPQHF TGTGCCAGCAGCCCGCAGTGGGGGGGCAATCAGCCCCAGCATTTT - TRBV3-1/TRBV3-2 - TRBJ1-5
CASSVATGVGEKLFF TGTGCCAGCAGCGTAGCTACCGGGGTTGGCGAAAAACTGTTTTTT - TRBV9 once TRBJ1-4
CASSLRGGTSGGSTDTQYF TGCGCCAGCAGCCTAAGAGGCGGGACTAGCGGGGGGAGCACAGATACGCAGTATTTT TRBD2 TRBV4-1 - TRBJ2-3
CASRQGEGNTIYF TGTGCCAGCAGACAGGGGGAAGGAAACACCATATATTTT TRBD1 TRBV6-5 once TRBJ1-3
CAWSPGQGFSPLHF TGTGCCTGGTCCCCGGGACAGGGATTTTCACCCCTCCACTTT TRBD1 TRBV30 - TRBJ1-6
CASSARLAGSTSTDTQYF TGTGCCAGCAGCGCCCGACTAGCGGGTTCTACTAGCACAGATACGCAGTATTTT TRBD2 TRBV5-8 once TRBJ2-3
CASSFSGGVYEQYF TGTGCCAGCAGTTTTAGCGGGGGCGTGTACGAGCAGTACTTC TRBD2 TRBV27 - TRBJ2-7
CASRLTGGGNSPLHF TGTGCCAGCAGGCTAACAGGGGGCGGTAATTCACCCCTCCACTTT TRBD1 TRBV11-2 - TRBJ1-6
CASRSRQGLSGSPLHF TGTGCCAGCAGATCAAGACAGGGGTTGTCGGGATCACCCCTCCACTTT TRBD1 TRBV2 - TRBJ1-6
CASSLYFATNEKLFF TGTGCCAGCAGCCTCTACTTTGCAACTAATGAAAAACTGTTTTTT - TRBV6-5 - TRBJ1-4
CASSFTSGQETQYF TGCGCCAGCAGCTTTACTAGCGGACAAGAGACCCAGTACTTC TRBD2 TRBV5-1 - TRBJ2-5
CASSFKGWDQPQHF TGTGCCAGCAGCTTCAAGGGGTGGGATCAGCCCCAGCATTTT - TRBV5-6 few TRBJ1-5
CASSPRPGTVNSPLHF TGTGCCAGCTCACCTCGTCCCGGGACAGTTAATTCACCCCTCCACTTT TRBD1 TRBV18 - TRBJ1-6
CASRRTNNEQFF TGTGCCAGCAGGAGGACTAACAATGAGCAGTTCTTC - TRBV12-3/TRBV12-4 - TRBJ2-1
CASSANFYTQYF TGTGCCAGCAGCGCCAACTTCTATACGCAGTATTTT - TRBV5-6 - TRBJ2-3
CASHTSGLAKNIQYF TGTGCCAGCCATACTAGCGGACTAGCCAAAAACATTCAGTACTTC TRBD2 TRBV18 once TRBJ2-4
CASSLGWASGNNEQFF TGTGCCAGCAGCTTAGGGTGGGCTAGCGGGAACAATGAGCAGTTCTTC TRBD2 TRBV11-2 - TRBJ2-1
CASSATSGSVNEQFF TGTGCCAGCAGCGCCACTAGCGGGAGTGTTAATGAGCAGTTCTTC TRBD2 TRBV2 - TRBJ2-1
CASSQGGAVGGYTF TGCGCCAGCAGCCAAGGTGGGGCAGTGGGAGGCTACACCTTC - TRBV4-3 few TRBJ1-2
CASSVMAQGYEQYF TGTGCCAGCAGCGTAATGGCACAGGGGTACGAGCAGTACTTC TRBD1 TRBV9 - TRBJ2-7
CASSLAGPQFF TGTGCCAGCAGCTTAGCGGGGCCGCAGTTCTTC - TRBV7-8 - TRBJ2-1
CASSQDGTAYEQYF TGCGCCAGCAGCCAAGATGGGACAGCCTACGAGCAGTACTTC TRBD1 TRBV4-1 once TRBJ2-7
CASSHPSRLAATYNEQFF TGTGCCAGCAGCCACCCCTCTAGACTAGCGGCTACCTACAATGAGCAGTTCTTC TRBD2 TRBV3-1/TRBV3-2 - TRBJ2-1
CATRGLAGVEQFF TGTGCCACGCGGGGACTAGCGGGAGTGGAGCAGTTCTTC TRBD2 TRBV24-1 - TRBJ2-1
CASSPRTGVASGANVLTF TGTGCCAGCAGCCCGAGGACAGGAGTCGCCTCTGGGGCCAACGTCCTGACTTTC TRBD1 TRBV14 - TRBJ2-6
CASSYAGDYSYEQYF TGTGCCAGCAGTTACGCGGGGGACTACTCCTACGAGCAGTACTTC TRBD2 TRBV6-5 few TRBJ2-7
CASSLARRGGYTF TGTGCCAGCAGCTTGGCAAGGAGAGGGGGCTACACCTTC - TRBV5-6 - TRBJ1-2
CASSLDRGWTGELFF TGTGCCAGCAGCTTGGACCGGGGGTGGACCGGGGAGCTGTTTTTT - TRBV5-4 - TRBJ2-2
CASSSRRSTDTQYF TGTGCCAGCAGCTCTCGTCGGAGCACAGATACGCAGTATTTT - TRBV7-3 - TRBJ2-3
CASSREAAGAYNEQFF TGTGCCAGCAGCCGCGAGGCAGCGGGAGCCTACAATGAGCAGTTCTTC TRBD2 TRBV7-2 - TRBJ2-1
CASSLYEADTQYF TGTGCCAGCAGTTTATACGAGGCAGATACGCAGTATTTT - TRBV27 - TRBJ2-3
CASSQGALASQLGYTF TGTGCCAGCAGCCAAGGGGCCCTCGCGAGCCAGCTAGGCTACACCTTC - TRBV3-1/TRBV3-2 - TRBJ1-2
CASGGQYSYYGYTF TGTGCCAGCGGGGGACAGTACTCCTACTATGGCTACACCTTC TRBD1 TRBV2 - TRBJ1-2
CASMPGQGLLRGYTF TGTGCCAGTATGCCGGGACAGGGGCTTCTCAGAGGCTACACCTTC TRBD1 TRBV19 once TRBJ1-2
CASRPNRGRGTGELFF TGTGCCAGCAGACCCAACAGGGGAAGGGGAACCGGGGAGCTGTTTTTT TRBD1 TRBV2 - TRBJ2-2
CSVARTSQETQYF TGCAGCGTTGCCAGGACTAGTCAAGAGACCCAGTACTTC TRBD2 TRBV29-1 - TRBJ2-5
CASSSEGRVEGYTF TGTGCCAGCAGCTCGGAGGGGAGGGTAGAAGGCTACACCTTC - TRBV7-2 few TRBJ1-2
CASSPYTGVYEQYF TGTGCCAGCAGCCCCTATACAGGGGTTTACGAGCAGTACTTC TRBD1 TRBV3-1/TRBV3-2 - TRBJ2-7
CAWMTGLGYGYTF TGTGCCTGGATGACAGGGTTGGGCTATGGCTACACCTTC TRBD1 TRBV30 once TRBJ1-2